A selection of T cell receptor beta chains follows, all from one sample in a study of shared clonotypes between healthy human individuals. The protocol was immunoSEQ multiplex PCR, while the TCRdb copy is restricted to in-frame clones and leaves out a portion. The sample has about 2.2 million clones, over 85% seen once. The source material was naive CD8+ T cells from PBMCs. These TCRs come from a man aged 18 to 29 in good health. Some clones in this sample may be carry-over from other donors' samples. CDR3s include the opening cysteine and the closing phenylalanine or tryptophan. The D gene is left open where the match is weak. Expanded clones get a size class; other rows say once, few or many, or leave the size out.

D	size	V	J	CDR3	DNA
NA	once	TRBV19	TRBJ1-5	CASDNPAAGLNQPQHF	TGTGCCAGTGACAACCCTGCGGCAGGGTTAAATCAGCCCCAGCATTTT
NA	NA	TRBV7-3	TRBJ2-3	CASSSYRDTQYF	TGTGCCAGCAGCTCGTACCGAGATACGCAGTATTTT
TRBD1	NA	TRBV28	TRBJ1-2	CASSLPRDRRTYGYTF	TGTGCCAGCAGTCTACCCCGGGACAGGCGAACCTATGGCTACACCTTC
NA	NA	TRBV9	TRBJ1-1	CASSVAAATEAFF	TGTGCCAGCAGCGTAGCAGCCGCCACTGAAGCTTTCTTT
NA	NA	TRBV6-1	TRBJ2-5	CASSLPRDGQETQYF	TGTGCCAGCAGTTTACCTAGGGACGGACAAGAGACCCAGTACTTC
TRBD1	NA	TRBV7-9	TRBJ1-4	CASSPGGNDNEKLFF	TGTGCCAGCAGCCCAGGGGGAAACGACAATGAAAAACTGTTTTTT
TRBD1	NA	TRBV15	TRBJ1-5	CATSGDSRGWPQHF	TGTGCCACCAGCGGGGACAGCCGGGGGTGGCCCCAGCATTTT
TRBD2	NA	TRBV19	TRBJ2-1	CASSLGLDSYNEQFF	TGTGCCAGTAGTCTCGGACTAGACTCCTACAATGAGCAGTTCTTC
NA	NA	TRBV11-2	TRBJ1-1	CASSTWGRNTEAFF	TGTGCCAGCAGCACCTGGGGACGAAACACTGAAGCTTTCTTT
NA	NA	TRBV25-1	TRBJ2-7	CASSEYGPKRGYEQYF	TGTGCCAGCAGTGAATACGGGCCCAAACGGGGCTACGAGCAGTACTTC
TRBD2	NA	TRBV28	TRBJ2-5	CASSPYREVETQYF	TGTGCCAGCAGCCCTTATCGGGAGGTAGAGACCCAGTACTTC
NA	NA	TRBV4-3	TRBJ2-1	CASSQGGFSYNEQFF	TGCGCCAGCAGCCAAGGGGGATTCTCCTACAATGAGCAGTTCTTC
NA	NA	TRBV23-1	TRBJ2-7	CASSHRKRTLSSYEQYF	TGCGCCAGCAGTCACCGGAAACGGACATTGAGCTCCTACGAGCAGTACTTC